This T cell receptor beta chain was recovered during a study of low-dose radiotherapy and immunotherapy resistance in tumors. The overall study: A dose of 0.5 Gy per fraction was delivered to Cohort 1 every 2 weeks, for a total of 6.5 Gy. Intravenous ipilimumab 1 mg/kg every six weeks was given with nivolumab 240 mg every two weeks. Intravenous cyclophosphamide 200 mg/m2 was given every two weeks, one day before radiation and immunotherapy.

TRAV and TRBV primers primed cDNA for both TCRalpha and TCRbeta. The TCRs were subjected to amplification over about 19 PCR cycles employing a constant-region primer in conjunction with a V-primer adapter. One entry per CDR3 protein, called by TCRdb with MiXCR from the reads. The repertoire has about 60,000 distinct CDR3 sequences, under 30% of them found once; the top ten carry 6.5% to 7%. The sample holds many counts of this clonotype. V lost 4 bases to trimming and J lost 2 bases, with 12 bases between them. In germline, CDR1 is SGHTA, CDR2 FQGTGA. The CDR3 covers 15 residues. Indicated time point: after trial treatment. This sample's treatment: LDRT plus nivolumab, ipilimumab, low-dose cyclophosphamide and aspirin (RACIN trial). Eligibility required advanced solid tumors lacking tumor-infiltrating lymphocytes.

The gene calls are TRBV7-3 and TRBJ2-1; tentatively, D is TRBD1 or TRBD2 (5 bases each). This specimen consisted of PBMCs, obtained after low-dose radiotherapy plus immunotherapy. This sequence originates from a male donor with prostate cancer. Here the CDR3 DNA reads TGTGCCAGCAGCTCCGAGGGGACGACCTACAATGAGCAGTTCTTC. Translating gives CASSSEGTTYNEQFF.